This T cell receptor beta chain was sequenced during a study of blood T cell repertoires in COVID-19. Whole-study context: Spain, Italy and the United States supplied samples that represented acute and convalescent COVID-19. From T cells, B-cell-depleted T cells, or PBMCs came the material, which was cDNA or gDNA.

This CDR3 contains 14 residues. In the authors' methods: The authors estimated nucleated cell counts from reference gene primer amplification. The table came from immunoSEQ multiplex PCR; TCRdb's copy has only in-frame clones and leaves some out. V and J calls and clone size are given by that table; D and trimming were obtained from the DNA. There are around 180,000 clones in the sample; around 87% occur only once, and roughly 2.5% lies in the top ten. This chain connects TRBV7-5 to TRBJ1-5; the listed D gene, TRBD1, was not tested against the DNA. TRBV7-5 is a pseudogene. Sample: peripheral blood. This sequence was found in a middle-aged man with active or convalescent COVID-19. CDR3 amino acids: CARSFDRQYQPQHF. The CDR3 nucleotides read TGTGCCAGAAGCTTCGACAGACAATATCAGCCCCAGCATTTT.